The entry that follows covers one T cell receptor beta chain sequence. CDR1 is LNHDA and CDR2 is SQIVND in the germline V gene (reference sequence). The CDR3 extends over 15 amino acids. The trim removed 5 bases at V and 2 bases at J, leaving 6 bases unmatched. The data were taken from a study of T cell changes during pregnancy in multiple sclerosis. Only in-frame clones appear in the TCRdb table, and some are missing; sequencing was by immunoSEQ multiplex PCR. The sample has about 69,000 clones; about nine tenths are singletons. Sequencing used peripheral blood, obtained in the third trimester of pregnancy. The V gene is TRBV19, the J gene TRBJ2-1, with 7 bases lining up with TRBD1. The TCR was taken from a female donor with multiple sclerosis, enrolled in a pregnancy study. The CDR3 DNA is TGTGCCAGTAGTCCCCGACAGGGACCCTACAATGAGCAGTTCTTC. Translating it yields CASSPRQGPYNEQFF.